This T cell receptor (beta chain) was identified during a study of blood T cell repertoires in COVID-19 (TCRdb year 2020). For the study in its entirety: Collaborator samples came from the United States, Italy and Spain and covered acute and convalescent phases of COVID-19. The samples were drawn from two sources: the first 160 participants of the ongoing ImmuneRACE study, and 1,000 to 1,500 subjects contributed by 6 global collaborators. Where available, HLA class I and class II types were taken from metadata supplied by the sample provider and were not determined by assay-based typing. A de-identified subject ID, COVID-19 status, age in years and sex were almost always included in the sample metadata. Subjects who had been exposed to COVID-19, were actively infected with it, or had recovered from it provided the deeply sampled blood TCRbeta repertoires that made up the dataset. The material from the prospective study consisted of cDNA or gDNA derived from T cells, B-cell-depleted T cells, or PBMCs. The repertoires were released in a freely available public database meant as a resource for research on the immune response to SARS-CoV-2.

Study-level results and caveats: The amount of clinical and demographic metadata varied by source and participant and was provided uncurated.

TCRbeta CDR3 regions were amplified from genomic DNA using the immunoSEQ Assay, a bias-controlled multiplex PCR. The study's processing was this. The number of nucleated cells in each sample was estimated from the amplification of reference gene primers within the assay. To quantify the absolute abundance of each unique TCRbeta CDR3 rearrangement, sequence reads were collapsed and filtered. For each sample, productive Simpson clonality was calculated by taking the square root of Simpson's diversity index across productive rearrangements. TCRdb mirrors the immuneACCESS table, restricted to in-frame sequences. Some clones are absent from its copies; in checked studies, under half trace to an unresolved V gene, and the reason for the others is unknown. V and J calls and clone size come straight from that table; D and trimming were deduced from the DNA. The sample table contains about 94,000 clones; only one count was recorded for roughly 86% of them. Of the sample, 10% to 15% falls within the top ten clones.

Concerning this clone itself: Its antigen specificity is not known. No much larger clonotype is one base removed from it; base qualities were not supplied.

The collaborating institutions used their own protocols to collect whole blood in K2EDTA tubes. For TCRbeta analysis, collaborators shipped samples in one of three forms: frozen whole blood, isolated PBMCs, or DNA extracted from either of those sample types. From a lookup of the germline V gene (reference sequence), CDR1 and CDR2 are LNHDA and SQIVND. A distance of 10 bases separates the germline ends of V and J, which lose 5 bases and 0 bases respectively. From the cysteine up to the phenylalanine, the CDR3 has a length of 15 residues. The retained sequence is limited to the CDR3, 45 bases, with the frame set at the first base.

This receptor was identified in a woman in her sixties or seventies in a cohort sampled during active or convalescent COVID-19. This sequence uses TRBV19 and TRBJ1-4, and possibly TRBD1, on 5 matching bases. Material for sequencing was peripheral blood. The sequence in DNA is TGTGCCAGTAGTCCCCCGGGGGCAACTAATGAAAAACTGTTTTTT. Its translation reads: CASSPPGATNEKLFF.